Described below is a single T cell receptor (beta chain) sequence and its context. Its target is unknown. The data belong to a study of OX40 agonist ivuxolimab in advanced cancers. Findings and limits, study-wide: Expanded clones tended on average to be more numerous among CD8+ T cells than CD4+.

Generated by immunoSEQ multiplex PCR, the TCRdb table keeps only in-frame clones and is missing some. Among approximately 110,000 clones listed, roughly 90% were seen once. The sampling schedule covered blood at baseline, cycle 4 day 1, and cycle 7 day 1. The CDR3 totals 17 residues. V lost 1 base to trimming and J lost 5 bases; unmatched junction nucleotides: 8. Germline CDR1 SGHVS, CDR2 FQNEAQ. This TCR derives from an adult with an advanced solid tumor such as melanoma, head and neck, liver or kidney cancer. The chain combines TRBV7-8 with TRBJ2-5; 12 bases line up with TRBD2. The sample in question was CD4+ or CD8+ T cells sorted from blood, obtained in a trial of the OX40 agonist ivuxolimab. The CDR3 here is CASSLERGLAGTETQYF. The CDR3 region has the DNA TGTGCCAGCAGCTTAGAGCGGGGACTAGCGGGTACCGAGACCCAGTACTTC.